The 2 T cell receptor beta chains below come from one sample, sequenced in a study of shared clonotypes between healthy human individuals. CD45RO-negative, CCR7-positively selected cells formed the naive CD8 fraction, excluding terminally differentiated effector memory CD45RA+ cells. The repertoire was sequenced with immunoSEQ multiplex PCR; TCRdb's copy has only in-frame clones and lacks some. Among around 2,000,000 clones listed, approximately 94% were seen once. Sequencing was performed on naive CD8+ T cells sorted from blood. These receptors all come from a young man in good health.

Turning to this clone: Other DNA sequences of this sample code for an identical CDR3. This chain connects TRBV19 to TRBJ2-3; D is undetermined. Looked up from germline, CDR1 is LNHDA and CDR2 is SQIVND (reference sequence). V lost 1 base to trimming and J lost 1 base, with 6 bases between them. The length of the CDR3 is 14 residues. CDR3 sequence reads: CASSIVTGTDTQYF. The CDR3 DNA sequence: TGTGCCAGTAGTATAGTTACAGGCACAGATACGCAGTATTTT.

The CDR3 loop is CASSELGDQYTF. The DNA for the CDR3 is TGCGCCAGCAGTGAGCTGGGAGACCAATACACCTTC. The chain has TRBV10-2 and TRBJ1-2; D is uncertain. This CDR3 contains 12 residues. CDR1 is WSHSY and CDR2 is SAAADI in the germline V gene. V dropped 2 bases and J dropped 11 bases, with 12 bases sitting between them.